This T cell receptor beta chain was observed in a study of blood T cell repertoires in COVID-19. As for the study in general: Spain, Italy and the United States supplied samples that represented acute and convalescent COVID-19. PBMCs, B-cell-depleted T cells, or T cells were the source of the cDNA or gDNA that made up the material.

Germline assignment: CDR1 MNHNS and CDR2 SASEGT. Trimming took off 6 bases at V and 6 bases at J, with 18 bases between the two ends. This CDR3 comprises 16 residues. As handled by the study authors: Reference gene primer amplification yielded estimated nucleated cell counts. The method was immunoSEQ multiplex PCR; TCRdb's version includes in-frame clones alone and lacks a portion of them. V, J and clone size are taken as reported in that table, and D and trimming were inferred from the DNA itself. The table has 250,000 or so clones, 75% to 85% seen once. The rearrangement links TRBV6-1 to TRBJ1-6, with D hard to call. The sequencing input was peripheral blood. The receptor was derived from a human donor in a cohort sampled during active COVID-19. CDR3 bases: TGTGCCAGCAGAGAACGTCCGGGGATAATTAATTCACCCCTCCACTTT. Its protein is CASRERPGIINSPLHF.